The text below deals with one T cell receptor (beta chain). Measured with immunoSEQ multiplex PCR; TCRdb has only the in-frame clones, and not every one. The profile shows some 47,000 clones, roughly 90% of them singletons. The data derive from a study of technical replicates of blood from a handful of donors. CDR3 length: 16 residues. The junction had 8 bases not matched to a gene; V was cut back by 4 bases and J by 8 bases. Germline assignment: CDR1 SGHNT and CDR2 YYREEE (reference sequence). This sequence originates from a human donor in good health. Some clones in this sample may be carry-over from other donors' samples. The J gene is TRBJ2-1, the V gene TRBV5-4; 14 bases map to TRBD2. The sequenced sample consisted of PBMCs. DNA for the CDR3: TGTGCCAGCAGCCCCGGGACTAGCGGGAGATTCCATGAGCAGTTCTTC. Translating it yields CASSPGTSGRFHEQFF.